A selection of T cell receptor beta chains follows, all from one sample in a study of blood T cell repertoires in COVID-19. Here immunoSEQ multiplex PCR was the method, and the copy in TCRdb shows in-frame clones only, minus some. The repertoire has around 180,000 clones, more than 75% of them found once; the top ten carry around 2.3%. What was sequenced was peripheral blood. These receptors all come from a man in his forties with active or convalescent COVID-19. Both conserved end residues are part of each CDR3. Each record gives: CDR3 protein, clone size, J gene, V gene. A row's size may be missing; if present it is once, few, many or a size class.

CASSGSMDEQFF	-	TRBJ2-1	TRBV5-4
CASRETSTDTQYF	-	TRBJ2-3	TRBV27
CASSRLRDRGPYGYTF	-	TRBJ1-2	TRBV18
CASSALRIRAGANYEQYF	-	TRBJ2-7	TRBV2
CASSLGQGHTEAFF	-	TRBJ1-1	TRBV6-5
CASSLGATPSYNEQFF	-	TRBJ2-1	TRBV5-1
CASSPGQGHNSPLHF	-	TRBJ1-6	TRBV3-1/TRBV3-2
CASSDDRGRNSEAFF	-	TRBJ1-1	TRBV5-6
CASSPPGMGGYTF	-	TRBJ1-2	TRBV7-2
CASSSGRGQGNEKLFF	-	TRBJ1-4	TRBV5-4
CASSLAPSGVYNEQFF	-	TRBJ2-1	TRBV5-1
CASSFDRTNMNTEAFF	-	TRBJ1-1	TRBV6-5
CASSDARVQETQYF	-	TRBJ2-5	TRBV2
CASSLAGTLVSGANVLTF	-	TRBJ2-6	TRBV7-9
CASSEVRGVGNYGYTF	-	TRBJ1-2	TRBV2
CASKVLTSTDTQYF	-	TRBJ2-3	TRBV27
CASSSPGVDFQETQYF	few	TRBJ2-5	TRBV7-8
CASSLTGYNSPLHF	-	TRBJ1-6	TRBV11-2
CASSYSTGSQPQHF	-	TRBJ1-5	TRBV6-2/TRBV6-3
CASSLAPGVGTEAFF	-	TRBJ1-1	TRBV7-2
CASRLLETFLYEQYF	-	TRBJ2-7	TRBV11-2
CASSRGQGRLGGANVLTF	-	TRBJ2-6	TRBV28
CASTITQGSYGYTF	few	TRBJ1-2	TRBV6-5
CASSKGPGGGGYEQYF	-	TRBJ2-7	TRBV21-1
CASSLAGSEQYF	-	TRBJ2-7	TRBV27
CAWSVQEGYEQYF	few	TRBJ2-7	TRBV30
CASSSRAGVSSYEQYF	-	TRBJ2-7	TRBV5-1
CASSLGQNYEQYF	-	TRBJ2-7	TRBV11-2
CASSPTWRSGSGNTIYF	-	TRBJ1-3	TRBV3-1/TRBV3-2
CASSLRASGGRF	-	TRBJ2-3	TRBV12-3/TRBV12-4
CASSQRTGRDEKLFF	-	TRBJ1-4	TRBV3-1/TRBV3-2
CASSQMGPDAFF	-	TRBJ1-1	TRBV3-1/TRBV3-2
CASSLGGRGLGEQYF	-	TRBJ2-7	TRBV5-1
CASSTGGTSNSPLHF	-	TRBJ1-6	TRBV5-1
CASSTGTSGGQGVDEQYF	-	TRBJ2-7	TRBV10-1
CASSPDSYTGELFF	-	TRBJ2-2	TRBV27
CASSPLGDGYTEAFF	-	TRBJ1-1	TRBV18
CATNVEGAPYNEQFF	-	TRBJ2-1	TRBV24-1
CASSRLGGVRDTEAFF	-	TRBJ1-1	TRBV7-9
CASSVGGTGTGELFF	-	TRBJ2-2	TRBV9
CASSRQTDYEQYF	-	TRBJ2-7	TRBV11-2
CASSLSLPNYGYTF	-	TRBJ1-2	TRBV7-9
CASSYRQAVQPQHF	-	TRBJ1-5	TRBV6-5
CASSYSGLSGAKEQYF	-	TRBJ2-7	TRBV6-5
CASSIPLRPGQGSLYGYTF	-	TRBJ1-2	TRBV19
CASSTLTGKGSTIYF	-	TRBJ1-3	TRBV6-5
CASSLASGQETQYF	-	TRBJ2-5	TRBV7-9
CASSELPGVAGTDTQYF	-	TRBJ2-3	TRBV10-1
CASSPTGGSNQPQHF	once	TRBJ1-5	TRBV7-3
CASSLDRRKPLHF	-	TRBJ1-6	TRBV4-2
CASMGQGYNSPLHF	-	TRBJ1-6	TRBV27
CASSVSGTGGLYGYTF	-	TRBJ1-2	TRBV5-1
CASSQVRGYGYTF	-	TRBJ1-2	TRBV4-1